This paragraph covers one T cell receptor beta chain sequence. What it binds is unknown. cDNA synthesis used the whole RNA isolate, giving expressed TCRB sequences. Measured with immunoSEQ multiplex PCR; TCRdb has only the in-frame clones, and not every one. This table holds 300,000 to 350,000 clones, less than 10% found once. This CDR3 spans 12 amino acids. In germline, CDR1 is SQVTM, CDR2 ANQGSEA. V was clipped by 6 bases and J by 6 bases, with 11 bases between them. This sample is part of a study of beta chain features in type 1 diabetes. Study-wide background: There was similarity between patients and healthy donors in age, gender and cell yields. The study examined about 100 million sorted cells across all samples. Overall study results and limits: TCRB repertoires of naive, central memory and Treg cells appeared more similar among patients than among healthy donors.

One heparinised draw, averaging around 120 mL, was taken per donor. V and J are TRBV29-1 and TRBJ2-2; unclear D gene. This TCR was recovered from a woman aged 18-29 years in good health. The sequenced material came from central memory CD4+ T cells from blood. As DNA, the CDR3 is TGCAGCGTAGAACAGTTGGCCGGGGAGCTGTTTTTT. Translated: CSVEQLAGELFF.